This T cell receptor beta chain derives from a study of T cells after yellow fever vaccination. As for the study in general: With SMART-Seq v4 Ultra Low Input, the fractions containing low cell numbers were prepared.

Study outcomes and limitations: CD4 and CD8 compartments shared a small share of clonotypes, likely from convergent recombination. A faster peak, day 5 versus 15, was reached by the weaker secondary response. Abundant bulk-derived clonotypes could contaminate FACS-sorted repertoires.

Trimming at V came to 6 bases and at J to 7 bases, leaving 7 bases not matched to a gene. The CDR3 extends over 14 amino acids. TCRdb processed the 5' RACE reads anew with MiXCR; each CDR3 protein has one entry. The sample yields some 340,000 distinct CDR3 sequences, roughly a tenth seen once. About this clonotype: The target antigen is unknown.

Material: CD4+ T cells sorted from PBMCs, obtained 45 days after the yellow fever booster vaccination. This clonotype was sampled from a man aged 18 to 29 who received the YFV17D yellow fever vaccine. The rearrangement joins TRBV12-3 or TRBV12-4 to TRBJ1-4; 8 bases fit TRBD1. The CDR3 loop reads CASSAGQGGEKLFF. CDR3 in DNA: TGTGCCAGCAGCGCTGGACAGGGAGGTGAAAAACTGTTTTTT.